Shown below are 29 T cell receptor beta chains from a single sample sequenced in a study of T cells in narcolepsy. Repertoires were generated with immunoSEQ multiplex PCR, while TCRdb's copy carries only in-frame clones and drops some. The profile shows roughly 24,000 clones, over 70% of them singletons. The material sequenced was memory (CD45RA-) CD4+ T cells from blood. The receptors were gathered from a human donor in good health.

The V and J genes are TRBV6-5 and TRBJ2-3, with TRBD2 as a possible D gene (6 bases). The V gene's germline CDR1 is MNHEY and CDR2 SVGAGI. CDR3 size: 13 residues. The germline V and J ends were trimmed by 5 bases and 6 bases, with 12 bases remaining between them. CDR3 in DNA: TGTGCCAGCAGTGAGACTAGTGGGGATACGCAGTATTTT. Its protein product is CASSETSGDTQYF.

CDR3 region: CASSTGQADYGYTF. CDR3 nucleotides: TGTGCCAGCTCAACAGGGCAAGCGGACTATGGCTACACCTTC. The chain has TRBV18 and TRBJ1-2; possible D gene TRBD1, 6 bases. V shed 5 bases and J shed 3 bases, with 13 bases lying between them. CDR1 and CDR2 (germline): KGHSH, LQKENI. The CDR3 is made up of 14 amino acids.

This clone was counted a single time. The chain uses TRBV5-1 and TRBJ1-4; D remains ambiguous. Germline V gene sequence: CDR1 SGHRS, CDR2 YFSETQ. Trimming removed 0 bases from V and 4 bases from J, with 7 bases in between. The length of the CDR3 is 14 residues. The CDR3 region has the DNA TGCGCCAGCAGCTTGGGGCACGGTAATGAAAAACTGTTTTTT. This codes for CASSLGHGNEKLFF.

This chain connects TRBV4-3 to TRBJ2-7; 10 bases fit TRBD2. The CDR3 has 15 residues. Germline trimming cut 2 bases from V and 3 bases from J; bases unmatched to any gene: 4. CDR1 LGHNA and CDR2 YSLEER come from the germline V gene. CDR3 in amino acids: CASSQPASGGYEQYF. In DNA, the CDR3 is TGCGCCAGCAGCCAACCGGCTAGCGGGGGCTACGAGCAGTACTTC.

The chain joins TRBV5-1 to TRBJ2-7; unclear D gene. The V end was cut by 2 bases, the J end by 2 bases, with 8 bases between. CDR1 and CDR2 (germline): SGHRS, YFSETQ. The CDR3 runs 13 residues. The CDR3 loop reads CASSFGPPYEQYF. In nucleotides, the CDR3 is TGCGCCAGCAGCTTCGGACCCCCCTACGAGCAGTACTTC.

J is TRBJ1-1 and V is TRBV19; a possible D gene is TRBD1 (6 bases). Germline V gene lookup returns CDR1 LNHDA and CDR2 SQIVND (reference sequence). The CDR3 extends over 18 amino acids. Between the trimmed V and J ends, which lost 3 bases and 6 bases, there was a span of 26 bases. This CDR3 is CASSIMVGRGKLVSEAFF. CDR3 nucleotide sequence: TGTGCCAGTAGTATTATGGTGGGCAGGGGAAAACTCGTATCTGAAGCTTTCTTT.

The chain is built from TRBV11-2 and TRBJ2-7; D unresolved. The CDR3 is made up of 12 amino acids. Germline V lookup: CDR1 SGHAT, CDR2 FQNNGV. The V and J ends lost 7 bases and 0 bases respectively, with 7 bases between them. CDR3 bases: TGTGCCAGCAAAGGGTCCTCCTACGAGCAGTACTTC. Its translation: CASKGSSYEQYF.

The CDR3 DNA reads TGTGCCAGCTCACCCGGACAGGGGGCTATCTACGAGCAGTACTTC. Translated: CASSPGQGAIYEQYF. The rearrangement uses TRBV18 and TRBJ2-7, with 11 nucleotides matching TRBD1. The length of the CDR3 is 15 residues. Germline CDR1 and CDR2: KGHSH and LQKENI. V trimming: 3 bases; J trimming: 3 bases; junction bases outside the gene matches: 4.

The genes are TRBV6-5 and TRBJ1-6; D unclear. The V gene lost 6 bases and the J gene lost 6 bases, with 12 bases spanning the gap. The CDR3 extends over 14 amino acids. Germline CDR1 MNHEY, CDR2 SVGAGI. This CDR3 reads CASRSNMGNSPLHF. The CDR3 nucleotides read TGTGCCAGCAGGTCAAATATGGGTAATTCACCCCTCCACTTT.

V usage is TRBV6-5 and J usage is TRBJ1-6, with D perhaps matching TRBD1 (6 bases). This CDR3 spans 13 amino acids. Germline CDR1 reads MNHEY; CDR2 reads SVGAGI. V lost 4 bases, J lost 10 bases, and 11 bases lay in between. CDR3: CASSSTGGSPLHF. In DNA form, the CDR3 reads TGTGCCAGCAGTTCGACAGGCGGGTCACCCCTCCACTTT.

This clone was seen a handful of times. The chain is built from TRBV19 and TRBJ1-1, with 7 bases identical to TRBD1. Unmatched junction bases numbered 7, after V lost 8 bases and J lost 1 base. The V gene's germline CDR1 is LNHDA and CDR2 SQIVND (reference sequence). CDR3 length equals 14 residues. CDR3 in amino acids: CASLGTERNTEAFF. CDR3 sequence (DNA): TGTGCCAGTTTGGGGACAGAAAGGAACACTGAAGCTTTCTTT.

This sequence joins TRBV19 and TRBJ1-5; TRBD1 agrees at 7 bases. Germline CDR1 is LNHDA and CDR2 is SQIVND (reference sequence). The V gene end was trimmed by 5 bases and the J gene end by 2 bases; junction bases not matched to a gene: 12. The CDR3 has 17 amino acids. The CDR3 nucleotides read TGTGCCAGTAGTCTCTTCTTGACAGGGTCGGGCAATCAGCCCCAGCATTTT. Encoded protein: CASSLFLTGSGNQPQHF. Together with reference TRBV19 and TRBJ1-5, the CDR3 gives the full variable domain: DGGITQSPKYLFRKEGQNVTLSCEQNLNHDAMYWYRQDPGQGLRLIYYSQIVNDFQKGDIAEGYSVSREKKESFPLTVTSAQKNPTAFYLCASSLFLTGSGNQPQHFGDGTRLSIL.

This clone was seen more than once but under ten times. The chain links TRBV4-3 to TRBJ1-4; 9 bases are a match to TRBD1. CDR3 length: 15 residues. The trim removed 4 bases at V and 5 bases at J, leaving 5 bases unmatched. Germline V gene data show CDR1 as LGHNA and CDR2 as YSLEER. The CDR3 nucleotides read TGCGCCAGCAGCCTTGGACAGGGGCGGAATGAAAAACTGTTTTTT. This encodes CASSLGQGRNEKLFF.

The chain recombines TRBV6-1 with TRBJ2-7; the D gene could be TRBD1 or TRBD2 (5 bases each). The CDR3 spans 13 residues. Germline assignment: CDR1 MNHNS and CDR2 SASEGT. Trimming cost V 4 bases and J 4 bases, with 11 bases left between them. The DNA for the CDR3 is TGTGCCAGCAGTGTTGGGACGGTTTACGAGCAGTACTTC. Protein: CASSVGTVYEQYF.

V is TRBV11-3 and J is TRBJ1-1, with TRBD1 as a possible D gene (6 bases). This CDR3 is 13 amino acids long. CDR1 SGHNT and CDR2 YENEEA come from the germline V gene. The V gene lost 4 bases and the J gene lost 2 bases, with 8 bases spanning the gap. This CDR3 reads CASSSDSNTEAFF. CDR3 DNA sequence: TGTGCCAGCAGCTCGGACAGTAACACTGAAGCTTTCTTT.

This rearrangement joins TRBV7-2 to TRBJ2-7, with 8 bases identical to TRBD1. Germline V gene sequence: CDR1 SGHTA, CDR2 FQGNSA. V was clipped by 0 bases and J by 2 bases; unmatched bases: 6. This CDR3 is 16 amino acids long. CDR3 protein: CASSLASTGAPYEQYF. Here the CDR3 DNA reads TGTGCCAGCAGCTTAGCCTCGACAGGGGCCCCCTACGAGCAGTACTTC. The full variable domain, its missing parts supplied by reference TRBV7-2 and TRBJ2-7, is GAGVSQSPSNKVTEKGKDVELRCDPISGHTALYWYRQSLGQGLEFLIYFQGNSAPDKSGLPSDRFSAERTGGSVSTLTIQRTQQEDSAVYLCASSLASTGAPYEQYFGPGTRLTVT.

This rearrangement joins TRBV7-3 to TRBJ1-3; a possible D gene is TRBD1 (6 bases). The V end lost 5 bases, the J end lost 1 base, and 18 bases lay between the germline ends. This CDR3 is built from 17 residues. Germline lookup yields CDR1 SGHTA and CDR2 FQGTGA. For the CDR3, the DNA is TGTGCCAGCAGCCCCGTTCTCGGGGGACATTCTGGAAACACCATATATTTT. It is translated as CASSPVLGGHSGNTIYF.

V and J are TRBV7-2 and TRBJ2-7, with D uncertain. The length of the CDR3 is 11 residues. V gave up 5 bases and J gave up 4 bases, with 6 bases separating them. Germline assignment: CDR1 SGHTA and CDR2 FQGNSA. CDR3 nucleotides: TGTGCCAGCAGCGAGAAGTACGAGCAGTACTTC. Its translation: CASSEKYEQYF.

Only one count was recorded for this clone. This sequence joins TRBV15 and TRBJ1-2; 8 bases agree with TRBD1. This CDR3 comprises 16 residues. Germline CDR1 is LNHNV and CDR2 is YYDKDF (reference sequence). J lost 4 bases, V lost 1 base, and 8 bases had no gene match. CDR3 loop: CATSRGGAGGGYGYTF. The CDR3 bases are TGTGCCACCAGCAGAGGAGGAGCAGGGGGCGGCTATGGCTACACCTTC.

The V call is TRBV7-3, the J call TRBJ2-1; perhaps TRBD2 as D (5 bases). Per the germline V gene, CDR1 is SGHTA and CDR2 is FQGTGA. V was trimmed by 2 bases and J by 0 bases, leaving 8 bases between them. The length of the CDR3 is 15 residues. The CDR3 is CASSLEGSSYNEQFF. CDR3 DNA: TGTGCCAGCAGCTTAGAAGGGAGCTCCTACAATGAGCAGTTCTTC.

This clone has just a few counts. The chain recombines TRBV6-6 with TRBJ2-2; D gene ambiguous. V lost 2 bases and J lost 9, with 10 bases in between. The V gene's germline CDR1 is MNHNY and CDR2 SVGAGI (reference sequence). CDR3 length: 13 amino acids. In nucleotides, the CDR3 is TGTGCCAGCAGTTACCGAGATAAGTGGGAGCTGTTTTTT. Translating it yields CASSYRDKWELFF.

This clone has only one observation. The V call is TRBV5-4, the J call TRBJ2-6; either TRBD1 or TRBD2 may fit D (6 bases each). Deletions cut 4 bases from V and 0 bases from J, with 17 bases between. Germline CDR1 and CDR2: SGHNT and YYREEE (reference sequence). The CDR3 has 18 amino acids. CDR3 sequence: CASSLGTGAGSGANVLTF. The CDR3 DNA reads as TGTGCCAGCAGCCTGGGGACGGGGGCCGGCTCTGGGGCCAACGTCCTGACTTTC. The whole variable domain, filled in from reference TRBV5-4 and TRBJ2-6, reads ETGVTQSPTHLIKTRGQQVTLRCSSQSGHNTVSWYQQALGQGPQFIFQYYREEENGRGNFPPRFSGLQFPNYSSELNVNALELDDSALYLCASSLGTGAGSGANVLTFGAGSRLTVL.

The rearrangement joins TRBV19 to TRBJ2-1; 11 bases are shared with TRBD1. From germline, CDR1 is LNHDA and CDR2 SQIVND (reference sequence). This CDR3 has 16 amino acids. V shed 3 bases and J 4 bases; nucleotides not matched to a gene: 5. CDR3 bases: TGTGCCAGTAGTATCTTGGACAGGGGGCCATACAATGAGCAGTTCTTC. Its translation: CASSILDRGPYNEQFF.

The genes are TRBV10-3 and TRBJ2-7, with 10 bases that match TRBD1. V lost 6 bases to trimming and J lost 6 bases; unmatched junction nucleotides: 2. This CDR3 region has 12 residues. CDR1 is ENHRY, CDR2 SYGVKD, per germline. This CDR3 reads CAIRRTGGEQYF. The CDR3 DNA is TGTGCCATCAGACGGACAGGGGGCGAGCAGTACTTC.

V usage is TRBV7-2 and J usage is TRBJ2-3; D is unclear. From germline, CDR1 is SGHTA and CDR2 FQGNSA. Trimming removed 2 bases at V and 1 base at J, with 7 bases between. CDR3 length: 14 amino acids. As DNA, the CDR3 is TGTGCCAGCAGCTTATTTCGAGGCACAGATACGCAGTATTTT. Amino acids: CASSLFRGTDTQYF. The full variable domain, in which reference TRBV7-2 and TRBJ2-3 provide the parts outside the CDR3, is GAGVSQSPSNKVTEKGKDVELRCDPISGHTALYWYRQSLGQGLEFLIYFQGNSAPDKSGLPSDRFSAERTGGSVSTLTIQRTQQEDSAVYLCASSLFRGTDTQYFGPGTRLTVL.

This clone was seen once. V usage is TRBV9 and J usage is TRBJ1-5; TRBD1 agrees at 7 bases. CDR1 is SGDLS and CDR2 is YYNGEE in the germline V gene. V dropped 3 bases and J dropped 3; count of bases not matched to a gene: 6. The CDR3 has 15 residues. The CDR3 coding sequence is TGTGCCAGCAGCGCCCGGGACAGCGACAATCAGCCCCAGCATTTT. It specifies CASSARDSDNQPQHF.

The sample holds a few counts of this clone. The chain employs TRBV5-8 and TRBJ2-2; perhaps TRBD1 as D (6 bases). This CDR3 is 15 amino acids long. Germline V gene lookup returns CDR1 SGHTS and CDR2 YDEGEE. V shed 4 bases and J shed 7 bases, with 17 bases lying between them. The CDR3 nucleotides are TGTGCCAGCAGCCCCTCAGGGGCGGGCAGCGGGGAGCTGTTTTTT. Its protein is CASSPSGAGSGELFF.

The chain couples TRBV5-1 to TRBJ1-1; no definite D call. CDR3 size: 14 residues. V dropped 5 bases and J dropped 1 base, with 12 bases sitting between them. Per germline, CDR1 SGHRS and CDR2 YFSETQ. The CDR3 bases are TGCGCCAGCAGTCTTGACACCTCGAACACTGAAGCTTTCTTT. Residues: CASSLDTSNTEAFF.

This chain links TRBV2 with TRBJ2-7; 9 bases match TRBD1. Germline V gene data show CDR1 as SNHLY and CDR2 as FYNNEI. The CDR3 consists of 16 residues. V was pared by 7 bases and J by 3 bases, with 13 bases of the junction left unmatched. This chain's CDR3 is CASTRTTPGQGYEQYF. DNA for the CDR3: TGTGCCAGCACCCGAACTACACCGGGACAGGGCTACGAGCAGTACTTC.